Each of the 15 T cell receptor beta chains below was sequenced from the same sample in a study of CD8 T cells in Susac syndrome. It was with random hexamers that 0.5 to 1 ug RNA was reverse transcribed. TCRdb used MiXCR to reprocess the immunoSEQ multiplex PCR reads, holding one entry per CDR3 protein. The sample carries 180,000 or so distinct CDR3 sequences, nearly 95% recorded once. The sequenced material came from CD4+ T cells from PBMCs. The receptors come from a human donor with multiple sclerosis.

The rearrangement links TRBV6-6 to TRBJ1-5; weak D call: TRBD1 (5 bases). The germline V gene has CDR1 MNHNY and CDR2 SVGAGI (reference sequence). This CDR3 has 13 amino acids. Deletions cut 6 bases from V and 7 bases from J, with 13 bases between. CDR3 region: CASSDRWGQPQHF. CDR3 DNA: TGTGCCAGCAGCGACCGTTGGGGCCAGCCCCAGCATTTT.

This rearrangement joins TRBV7-9 to TRBJ1-1, with D unclear. This CDR3 is 14 amino acids long. With 3 bases removed from V and 1 base from J, the gap between germline ends came to 9 bases. Germline CDR1 and CDR2: SEHNR and FQNEAQ (reference sequence). This chain's CDR3 is CASSFLGPNTEAFF. CDR3 nucleotide sequence: TGTGCCAGCAGCTTCTTAGGACCGAACACTGAAGCTTTCTTT.

This clonotype occurred a few times. The chain uses TRBV12-3 or TRBV12-4 and TRBJ1-1; D gene ambiguous. The CDR3 is 14 residues long. Trimming left V 2 bases short and J 2 bases short, with 9 bases between. DNA for the CDR3: TGTGCCAGCAGTTTACCCCCGGGAAACACTGAAGCTTTCTTT. Protein: CASSLPPGNTEAFF.

This clonotype came up once. This chain links TRBV20-1 with TRBJ1-1; D ambiguous. Germline V gives CDR1 DFQATT, CDR2 SNEGSKA (reference sequence). The CDR3 is 8 amino acids. V was clipped by 6 bases and J by 11 bases, with 7 bases between them. The CDR3 is CSARGAFF. The CDR3 DNA reads TGCAGTGCACGTGGGGCTTTCTTT.

The J gene is TRBJ2-1, the V gene TRBV9; 9 nucleotides align to TRBD1. Germline V gives CDR1 SGDLS, CDR2 YYNGEE. Trimming took 4 bases from V and 9 from J; bases not matched to a gene: 11. The CDR3 sequence is 15 residues long. This CDR3 is CASSPPGTGTGEQFF. Here the CDR3 DNA reads TGTGCCAGCAGCCCGCCCGGGACAGGGACGGGTGAGCAGTTCTTC.

V and J are TRBV12-3 or TRBV12-4 and TRBJ2-7, with 10 bases fitting TRBD1. CDR3 length equals 13 residues. Losses at the gene ends were 5 bases for V and 6 bases for J; bases not matched to a gene: 4. The CDR3 loop reads CASSLRDRGEQYF. The DNA of the CDR3 is TGTGCCAGCAGTCTCAGGGACAGGGGCGAGCAGTACTTC.

As concerns this clonotype: Compared with germline, one end of the junction differs, possibly owing to a read error. The chain couples TRBV2 to TRBJ2-5, with no clear D. The CDR3 length is 11 residues. CDR1 and CDR2 (germline): SNHLY, FYNNEI. CDR3 nucleotide sequence: TGTGCCAGCAGTGAAGGGGGATCTCGCGACTTC. Protein sequence: CASSEGGSRDF.

This clonotype occurred once. The rearrangement links TRBV7-9 to TRBJ2-2; 7 bases are shared with TRBD1. From germline, CDR1 is SEHNR and CDR2 FQNEAQ (reference sequence). The trim removed 4 bases at V and 2 bases at J, leaving 10 bases unmatched. There are 17 residues in the CDR3. CDR3 sequence: CASSSRFGTANTGELFF. CDR3 in DNA: TGTGCCAGCAGCTCTAGATTCGGGACAGCTAACACCGGGGAGCTGTTTTTT.

This rearrangement joins TRBV5-1 to TRBJ1-2; D gene ambiguous. There are 17 residues in the CDR3. The V and J ends lost 4 bases and 6 bases respectively, with 25 bases between them. Germline lookup yields CDR1 SGHRS and CDR2 YFSETQ. The CDR3 sequence is CASSADKTGEAGDGYTF. DNA of the CDR3: TGCGCCAGCAGCGCCGATAAAACTGGAGAGGCGGGTGATGGCTACACCTTC.

The rearrangement links TRBV2 to TRBJ2-2; 8 nucleotides agree with TRBD1. Trimming removed 6 bases from V and 8 bases from J; junction bases left unmatched: 17. This CDR3 has 17 residues. Germline CDR1 reads SNHLY; CDR2 reads FYNNEI. The CDR3 sequence is CASSAVLWDRSSGELFF. For the CDR3, the DNA is TGTGCCAGCAGCGCAGTTCTTTGGGACAGGTCCTCAGGGGAGCTGTTTTTT.

The table lists this clonotype with a count of one. The rearrangement uses TRBV12-3 or TRBV12-4 and TRBJ2-3, with D maybe TRBD1 (5 bases). This CDR3 comprises 15 residues. V was clipped by 7 bases and J by 2 bases, with 16 bases between them. The CDR3 here is CASTLTWGPTDTQYF. Here the CDR3 DNA reads TGTGCCAGCACCCTGACTTGGGGCCCCACAGATACGCAGTATTTT.

The chain carries TRBV25-1 and TRBJ1-2; tentative D call: TRBD1 (6 bases). Trimming shortened V by 3 bases and J by 6 bases, and 17 bases separated the two germline ends. The CDR3 runs 15 residues. The germline V gene encodes CDR1 MGHDK and CDR2 SYGVNS. The CDR3 sequence is CASSEARGPSDGYTF. CDR3 nucleotide sequence: TGTGCCAGCAGTGAGGCCAGGGGCCCCTCGGATGGCTACACCTTC.

The chain joins TRBV15 to TRBJ1-2; TRBD1 might be the D (5 bases). Germline CDR1 LNHNV, CDR2 YYDKDF (reference sequence). The CDR3 totals 13 residues. The V end was cut by 0 bases, the J end by 9 bases, with 11 bases between. CDR3 amino acids: CATSRERGDRYTF. The CDR3 DNA is TGTGCCACCAGCAGAGAAAGGGGTGATCGCTACACCTTC.

The chain recombines TRBV15 with TRBJ2-3, with 7 bases lining up with TRBD2. Germline V CDR1 and CDR2: LNHNV, YYDKDF (reference sequence). The CDR3 is 12 amino acids. V lost 9 bases and J lost 6; bases outside the gene matches: 6. The CDR3 coding sequence is TGTGCCACAGGTGGGGGAGGGGATACGCAGTATTTT. The encoded protein is CATGGGGDTQYF.

The V call is TRBV15, the J call TRBJ1-5, with 7 bases matching TRBD1. CDR1 is LNHNV and CDR2 is YYDKDF in the germline V gene (reference sequence). V lost 1 base and J lost 2; bases outside the gene matches: 5. There are 16 residues in the CDR3. CDR3 amino acids: CATSRGQGEGNQPQHF. The CDR3, as DNA: TGTGCCACCAGCAGAGGACAGGGTGAGGGCAATCAGCCCCAGCATTTT.